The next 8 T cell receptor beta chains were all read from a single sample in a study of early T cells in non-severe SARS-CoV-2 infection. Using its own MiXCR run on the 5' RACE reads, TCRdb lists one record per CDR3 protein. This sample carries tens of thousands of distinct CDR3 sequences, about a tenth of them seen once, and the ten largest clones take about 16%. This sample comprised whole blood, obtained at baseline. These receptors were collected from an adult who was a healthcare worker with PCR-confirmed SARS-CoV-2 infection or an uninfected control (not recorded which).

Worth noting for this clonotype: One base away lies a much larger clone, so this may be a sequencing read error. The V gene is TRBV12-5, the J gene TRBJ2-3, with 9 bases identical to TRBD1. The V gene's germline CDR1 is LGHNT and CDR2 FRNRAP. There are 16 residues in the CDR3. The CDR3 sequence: CVSGPSTGGRTDTQYF. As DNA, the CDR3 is TGTGTTAGTGGGCCCTCGACAGGGGGGCGCACAGATACGCAGTATTTT. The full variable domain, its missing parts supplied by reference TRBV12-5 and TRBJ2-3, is DARVTQTPRHKVTEMGQEVTMRCQPILGHNTVFWYRQTMMQGLELLAYFRNRAPLDDSGMPKDRFSAEMPDATLATLKIQPSEPRDSAVYFCVSGPSTGGRTDTQYFGPGTRLTVL.

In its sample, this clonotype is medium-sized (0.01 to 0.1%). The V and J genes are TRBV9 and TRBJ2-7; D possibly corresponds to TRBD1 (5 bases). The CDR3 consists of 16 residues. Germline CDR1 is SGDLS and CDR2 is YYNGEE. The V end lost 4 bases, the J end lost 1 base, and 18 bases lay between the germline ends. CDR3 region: CASSPDPMGRSYEQYF. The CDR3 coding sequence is TGTGCCAGCAGCCCAGACCCCATGGGGCGGTCCTACGAGCAGTACTTC.

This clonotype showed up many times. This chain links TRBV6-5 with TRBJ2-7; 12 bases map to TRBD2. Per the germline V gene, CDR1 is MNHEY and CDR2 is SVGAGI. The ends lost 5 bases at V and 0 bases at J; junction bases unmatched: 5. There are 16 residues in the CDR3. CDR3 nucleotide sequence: TGTGCCAGCAGTCCCTTGACTAGCGGGAGCTCCTACGAGCAGTACTTC. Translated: CASSPLTSGSSYEQYF.

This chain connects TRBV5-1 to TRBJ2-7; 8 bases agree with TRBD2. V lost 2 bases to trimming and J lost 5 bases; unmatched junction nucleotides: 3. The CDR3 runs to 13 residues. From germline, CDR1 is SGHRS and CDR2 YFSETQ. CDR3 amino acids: CASSFQREHEQYF. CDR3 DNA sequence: TGCGCCAGCAGCTTCCAGCGGGAGCACGAGCAGTACTTC.

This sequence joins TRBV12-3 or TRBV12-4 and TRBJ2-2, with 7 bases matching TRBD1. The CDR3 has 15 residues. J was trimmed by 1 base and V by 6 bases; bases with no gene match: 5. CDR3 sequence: CASSPNRGNTGELFF. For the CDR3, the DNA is TGTGCCAGCAGCCCGAACAGGGGGAACACCGGGGAGCTGTTTTTT.

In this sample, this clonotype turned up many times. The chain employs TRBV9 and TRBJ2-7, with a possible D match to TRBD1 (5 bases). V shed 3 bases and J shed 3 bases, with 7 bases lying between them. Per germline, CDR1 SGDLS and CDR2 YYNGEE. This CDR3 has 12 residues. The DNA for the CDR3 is TGTGCCAGCAGCGGAGACAGCTACGAGCAGTACTTC. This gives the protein CASSGDSYEQYF. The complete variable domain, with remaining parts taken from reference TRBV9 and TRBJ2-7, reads DSGVTQTPKHLITATGQRVTLRCSPRSGDLSVYWYQQSLDQGLQFLIQYYNGEERAKGNILERFSAQQFPDLHSELNLSSLELGDSALYFCASSGDSYEQYFGPGTRLTVT.

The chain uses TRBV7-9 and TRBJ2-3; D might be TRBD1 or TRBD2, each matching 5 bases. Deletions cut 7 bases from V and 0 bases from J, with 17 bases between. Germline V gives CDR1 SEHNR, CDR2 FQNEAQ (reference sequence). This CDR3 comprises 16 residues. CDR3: CASNILGAASTDTQYF. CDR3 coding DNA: TGTGCCAGCAACATCCTCGGGGCTGCCAGCACAGATACGCAGTATTTT.

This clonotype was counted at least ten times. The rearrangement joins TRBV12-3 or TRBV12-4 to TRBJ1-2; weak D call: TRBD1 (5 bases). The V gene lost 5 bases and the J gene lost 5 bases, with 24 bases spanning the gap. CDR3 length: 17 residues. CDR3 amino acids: CASSPMRGDGERYGYTF. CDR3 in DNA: TGTGCCAGCAGTCCTATGAGAGGGGACGGCGAAAGATATGGCTACACCTTC.